This note documents a single T cell receptor beta chain sequence. The CDR3 totals 15 residues. Per the germline V gene, CDR1 is SGDLS and CDR2 is YYNGEE. V was shortened by 4 bases and J by 2 bases, with 12 bases between the two germline ends. Authors' methods: Nucleated cell number was recorded as an estimate derived from reference gene primer amplification. Here immunoSEQ multiplex PCR was the method, and the copy in TCRdb shows in-frame clones only, minus some. Clone size and V and J calls were adopted from that table, with D and trimming inferred from the DNA. Altogether around 250,000 clones are present, about 88% being singletons, with the ten largest covering under 9%. This record comes from a study of blood T cell repertoires in COVID-19. About the research overall: Sites across the United States, Italy and Spain contributed samples from acute and convalescent COVID-19. In each case, the material was cDNA or gDNA derived from T cells, B-cell-depleted T cells, or PBMCs.

The chain has TRBV9 and TRBJ2-2; unclear D gene. This receptor was taken from a woman aged 65 to 85 with active or convalescent COVID-19. The sequenced material came from peripheral blood. As DNA, the CDR3 is TGTGCCAGCAGCCCAGAGGCCACCAACACCGGGGAGCTGTTTTTT. Translated: CASSPEATNTGELFF. The full variable domain, with the rest looked up from reference TRBV9 and TRBJ2-2, is DSGVTQTPKHLITATGQRVTLRCSPRSGDLSVYWYQQSLDQGLQFLIQYYNGEERAKGNILERFSAQQFPDLHSELNLSSLELGDSALYFCASSPEATNTGELFFGEGSRLTVL.